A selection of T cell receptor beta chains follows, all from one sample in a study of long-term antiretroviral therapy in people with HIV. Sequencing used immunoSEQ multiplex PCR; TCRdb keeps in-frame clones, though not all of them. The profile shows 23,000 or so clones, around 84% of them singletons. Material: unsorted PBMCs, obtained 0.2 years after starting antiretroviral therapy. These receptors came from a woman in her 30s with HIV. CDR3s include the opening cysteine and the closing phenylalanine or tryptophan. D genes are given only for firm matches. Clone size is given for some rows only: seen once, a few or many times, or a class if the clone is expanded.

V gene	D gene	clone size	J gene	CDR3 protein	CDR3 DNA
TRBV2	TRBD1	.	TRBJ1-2	CASSSGQSNYGYTF	TGTGCCAGCAGTTCGGGACAGTCTAACTATGGCTACACCTTC
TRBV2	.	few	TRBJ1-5	CASSGSPRNQPQHF	TGTGCCAGCAGCGGGTCACCCCGCAATCAGCCCCAGCATTTT
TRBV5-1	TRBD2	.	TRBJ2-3	CASSLLSSGGATTDTQYF	TGCGCCAGCAGCTTGCTATCTAGCGGGGGGGCGACGACAGATACGCAGTATTTT
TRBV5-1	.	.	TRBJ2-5	CASSSNPGREETQYF	TGCGCCAGCAGCTCCAATCCGGGAAGGGAGGAGACCCAGTACTTC
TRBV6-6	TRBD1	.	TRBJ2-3	CASSYGGQGFADTQYF	TGTGCCAGCAGTTATGGAGGACAGGGTTTTGCAGATACGCAGTATTTT
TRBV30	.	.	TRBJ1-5	CAWSVFGRGSQPQHF	TGTGCCTGGAGTGTATTCGGACGGGGGAGTCAGCCCCAGCATTTT
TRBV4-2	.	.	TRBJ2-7	CASSKGVSSYEQYF	TGTGCCAGCAGCAAGGGGGTTAGCTCCTACGAGCAGTACTTC
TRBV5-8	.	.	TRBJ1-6	CASSLAPPGSSYNSPLHF	TGTGCCAGCAGCTTGGCACCCCCAGGGAGCTCCTATAATTCACCCCTCCACTTT
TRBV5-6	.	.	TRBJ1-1	CASSLVGRNTEAFF	TGTGCCAGCAGCTTGGTAGGGAGGAACACTGAAGCTTTCTTT
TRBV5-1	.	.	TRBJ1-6	CASSLDGFNSPLHF	TGCGCCAGCAGCTTGGACGGGTTTAATTCACCCCTCCACTTT
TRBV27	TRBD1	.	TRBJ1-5	CASSSTGTGGNQPQHF	TGTGCCAGCAGTTCAACCGGGACAGGGGGCAATCAGCCCCAGCATTTT
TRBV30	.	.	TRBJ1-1	CAWSEGPFQAFF	TGTGCCTGGAGTGAAGGGCCATTTCAAGCTTTCTTT
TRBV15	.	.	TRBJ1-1	CATSRDWHSNEEAFF	TGTGCCACCAGCAGAGATTGGCATTCTAATGAGGAAGCTTTCTTT
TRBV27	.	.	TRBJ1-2	CASSLGGNYGYTF	TGTGCCAGCAGTTTAGGCGGGAACTATGGCTACACCTTC
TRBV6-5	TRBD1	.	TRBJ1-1	CASSYSTGAEAFF	TGTGCCAGCAGTTACTCAACAGGGGCTGAAGCTTTCTTT
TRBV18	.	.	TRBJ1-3	CASSPPFVTVPMDTIYF	TGTGCCAGCTCACCCCCTTTCGTAACAGTGCCGATGGACACCATATATTTT
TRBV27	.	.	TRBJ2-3	CASSFRRDWGTDTQYF	TGTGCCAGCAGTTTCAGGAGGGATTGGGGCACAGATACGCAGTATTTT
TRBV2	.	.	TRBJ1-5	CASRRIGQPQHF	TGTGCCAGCAGACGTATAGGTCAGCCCCAGCATTTT
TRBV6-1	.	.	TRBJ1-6	CASSAPIGQNSPLHF	TGTGCCAGCAGTGCACCCATCGGACAGAATTCACCCCTCCACTTT
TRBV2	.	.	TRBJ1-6	CASRVGLSPLSLDSPLHF	TGTGCCAGCAGGGTGGGACTGAGCCCCCTCTCTCTTGATTCACCCCTCCACTTT
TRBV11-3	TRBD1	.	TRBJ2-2	CASSLVTGQTGELFF	TGTGCCAGCAGCTTAGTTACGGGACAGACCGGGGAGCTGTTTTTT
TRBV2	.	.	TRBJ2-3	CASQRDPGDTQYF	TGTGCCAGCCAGAGAGACCCCGGGGATACGCAGTATTTT
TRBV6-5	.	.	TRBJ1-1	CASSYSNSAYTEAFF	TGTGCCAGCAGTTACTCGAACAGCGCTTACACTGAAGCTTTCTTT
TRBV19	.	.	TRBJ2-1	CASSSQPNEQFF	TGTGCCAGTAGTTCTCAACCCAATGAGCAGTTCTTC
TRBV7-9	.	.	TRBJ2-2	CASSPAQGFPGELFF	TGTGCCAGCAGCCCCGCCCAGGGATTCCCCGGGGAGCTGTTTTTT
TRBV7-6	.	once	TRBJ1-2	CASSSEWGYGYTF	TGTGCCAGCAGTTCTGAGTGGGGCTATGGCTACACCTTC
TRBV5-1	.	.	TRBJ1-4	CASSLEAGNEKLFF	TGCGCCAGCAGCTTGGAAGCGGGTAATGAAAAACTGTTTTTT
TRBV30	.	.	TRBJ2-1	CAWIASNSPGEQFF	TGTGCCTGGATTGCCTCGAATAGCCCCGGGGAGCAGTTCTTC
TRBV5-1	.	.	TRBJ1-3	CASSLEGGAAGNTIYF	TGCGCCAGCAGCTTGGAGGGGGGCGCAGCTGGAAACACCATATATTTT
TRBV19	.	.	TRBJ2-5	CASTPPDRETQYF	TGTGCCAGTACCCCCCCGGATCGGGAGACCCAGTACTTC
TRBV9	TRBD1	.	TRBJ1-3	CASSVQQGTSGNTIYF	TGTGCCAGCAGCGTCCAACAGGGGACCTCTGGAAACACCATATATTTT
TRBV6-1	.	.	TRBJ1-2	CASKKTNYGYTF	TGTGCCAGCAAGAAGACTAACTATGGCTACACCTTC
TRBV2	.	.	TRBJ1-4	CASRGTTKGDEKLFF	TGTGCCAGCAGGGGGACAACCAAGGGGGATGAAAAACTGTTTTTT
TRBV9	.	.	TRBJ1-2	CASSVGGAANYGYTF	TGTGCCAGCAGCGTAGGGGGCGCGGCTAACTATGGCTACACCTTC
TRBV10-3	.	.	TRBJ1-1	CAITEGPSGTEAFF	TGTGCCATCACCGAGGGACCCTCGGGCACTGAAGCTTTCTTT
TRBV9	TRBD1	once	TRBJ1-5	CASSVGSGGVGQPQHF	TGTGCCAGCAGCGTTGGATCAGGGGGCGTGGGACAGCCCCAGCATTTT
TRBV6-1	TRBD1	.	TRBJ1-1	CASRGDRTLDTEAFF	TGTGCCAGCAGGGGGGACAGAACGCTCGACACTGAAGCTTTCTTT
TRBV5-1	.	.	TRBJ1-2	CASSSGTGGVYGYTF	TGCGCCAGCAGCTCTGGGACCGGGGGCGTCTATGGCTACACCTTC